This TCR beta chain was captured in a study of shared clonotypes between healthy human individuals. The protocol was immunoSEQ multiplex PCR, while the TCRdb copy is restricted to in-frame clones and leaves out a portion. The sample yields 1.5 million to 1.9 million clones, 98% seen once. Nashville, Tennessee was home to all donors, who were Caucasian adults. The CDR3 has 14 amino acids. CDR1 SGHVS and CDR2 FNYEAQ come from the germline V gene. The V segment lost 8 bases and the J segment 0 bases; nucleotides outside the gene matches: 5. A word on this clone: As yet, its antigen is unknown.

Broader study findings: Genetic and exposure-history diversity was limited by the few donors.

The sequence was obtained from a man in his thirties or forties in good health. Sequenced sample: naive CD4+ T cells sorted from blood. Subset: CD45RA+ positively selected. The chain combines TRBV7-6 with TRBJ2-3, with 7 bases fitting TRBD2. The CDR3 sequence is CASGVGGSTDTQYF. In DNA form, the CDR3 reads TGTGCCAGCGGGGTGGGAGGGAGCACAGATACGCAGTATTTT.